This T cell receptor beta chain was obtained from a study of blood T cell repertoires in COVID-19. On the study more broadly: The United States, Italy and Spain were the sources of the acute and convalescent COVID-19 samples. Sample material is recorded as cDNA or gDNA derived from T cells, B-cell-depleted T cells, or PBMCs.

Source study methods: Nucleated cell number was recorded as an estimate derived from reference gene primer amplification. The assay was immunoSEQ multiplex PCR, and TCRdb's table has in-frame clones only and misses some. V, J and clone size derive from that table, while D and trimming were established from the DNA sequence. The sample carries approximately 90,000 clones, around nine tenths recorded once. Sequencing input: peripheral blood. The receptor was derived from a man between 60 and 70 years old with acute or convalescent COVID-19.

The CDR3 reads CASTRDSAARMNTEAFF. CDR3 sequence (DNA): TGTGCCAGCACCCGGGACAGCGCAGCCCGAATGAACACTGAAGCTTTCTTT. This rearrangement joins TRBV5-4 to TRBJ1-1; 7 nucleotides agree with TRBD1. The CDR3 contains 17 residues. The germline gives CDR1 SGHNT, CDR2 YYREEE (reference sequence). After removal of 6 bases from V and 0 bases from J, the junction contained 14 bases not matched to a gene.